This T cell receptor beta chain is drawn from a study of blood T cell repertoires in COVID-19. Study-wide context: COVID-19 samples from acute and convalescent phases originated in the United States, Italy and Spain. T cells, B-cell-depleted T cells, or PBMCs supplied cDNA or gDNA.

Assignment of participants to cohorts was predicated upon participant-reported clinical history. The CDR3 contains 14 residues. Germline V lookup: CDR1 GTSNPN, CDR2 SVGIG (reference sequence). Trimming left V 4 bases short and J 0 bases short, with 10 bases between. In the authors' methods: Nucleated cell number was recorded as an estimate derived from reference gene primer amplification. The protocol was immunoSEQ multiplex PCR, while the TCRdb copy is restricted to in-frame clones and leaves out a portion. Clone size and the V and J calls come from that table; the DNA yielded D and trimming. The table includes about 200,000 clones, 82% detected once.

The receptor comes from an older woman with acute COVID-19. The sequencing input was PBMCs or T cells enriched from blood (not recorded which). The chain links TRBV30 to TRBJ1-3; D is possibly TRBD1 (5 bases). CDR3 amino acids: CAWTGYSSGNTIYF. CDR3 coding DNA: TGTGCCTGGACAGGGTATTCCTCTGGAAACACCATATATTTT.